A single sample gave rise to the 23 T cell receptor beta chains below, sequenced in a study of identical twins. MiXCR, run by TCRdb on the 5' RACE reads, gives a single entry per CDR3 protein. The sample shows 450,000 to 500,000 distinct CDR3 sequences, around 15% of them seen only once. These data were also filed under a second study, of yellow fever vaccine responses in identical twins.

The sequenced material came from CD4+ T cells sorted from blood. These receptor sequences come from a woman aged 18-29 years in good health.

This chain joins TRBV3-1 and TRBJ2-7, with 9 bases aligning to TRBD2. The V segment lost 4 bases and the J segment 3 bases; nucleotides outside the gene matches: 7. The CDR3 sequence is 15 residues long. Germline values: CDR1 LGHDT, CDR2 YNNKEL (reference sequence). CDR3 residues: CASSLGASGIYEQYF. CDR3 coding DNA: TGTGCCAGCAGCCTTGGGGCTAGCGGGATCTACGAGCAGTACTTC.

The V call is TRBV2, the J call TRBJ1-5, with D possibly matching TRBD1 (5 bases). Germline CDR1 SNHLY, CDR2 FYNNEI. The CDR3 has 14 amino acids. Trimming left V 6 bases short and J 4 bases short, with 13 bases between. The CDR3 spells CASSPSKGNQPQHF. DNA of the CDR3: TGTGCCAGCAGCCCCTCAAAGGGGAATCAGCCCCAGCATTTT.

This clonotype has ten or more counts. The V call is TRBV15, the J call TRBJ2-3; D call uncertain. V lost 5 bases and J 2 bases, leaving 8 bases between the germline ends. Germline values: CDR1 LNHNV, CDR2 YYDKDF (reference sequence). This CDR3 is 13 amino acids long. The CDR3 sequence: CATSLDPTDTQYF. The DNA of the CDR3 is TGTGCCACCAGCCTAGACCCCACAGATACGCAGTATTTT.

This clonotype was counted a few times. V is TRBV7-2 and J is TRBJ2-1; D is undetermined. The germline V gene has CDR1 SGHTA and CDR2 FQGNSA. V lost 5 bases to trimming and J lost 3 bases, with 14 bases between them. This CDR3 has 15 amino acids. This chain's CDR3 is CASSAPGSGYNEQFF. CDR3 in DNA: TGTGCCAGCAGCGCACCCGGCAGTGGCTACAATGAGCAGTTCTTC.

CDR3 bases: TGTGCCAGCAGCCGACAGGGGGTGTCAGAGACCCAGTACTTC. It codes for CASSRQGVSETQYF. This sequence joins TRBV3-1 and TRBJ2-5, with 9 nucleotides matching TRBD1. J lost 4 bases, V lost 4 bases, and 4 bases had no gene match. The CDR3 sequence is 14 residues long. Germline lookup yields CDR1 LGHDT and CDR2 YNNKEL (reference sequence).

V and J are TRBV20-1 and TRBJ2-7, with a possible D match to TRBD1 (5 bases). Germline lookup yields CDR1 DFQATT and CDR2 SNEGSKA (reference sequence). V gave up 3 bases and J gave up 0 bases, with 9 bases separating them. CDR3 length: 13 residues. This CDR3 is CSASDRFSYEQYF. In DNA, the CDR3 is TGCAGTGCTAGCGACAGATTCTCCTACGAGCAGTACTTC.

The rearrangement joins TRBV20-1 to TRBJ2-7; D gene unclear. V was cut by 2 bases and J by 0 bases, with 8 bases left in between. The length of the CDR3 is 13 residues. Germline V CDR1 and CDR2: DFQATT, SNEGSKA (reference sequence). The CDR3 DNA reads as TGCAGTGCTAGACAGTCTAGCTCCTACGAGCAGTACTTC. Amino acids: CSARQSSSYEQYF.

This clonotype was observed at least ten times. This chain uses TRBV4-1 with TRBJ2-7; D gene ambiguous. The V gene lost 3 bases and the J gene lost 6 bases, with 6 bases spanning the gap. Germline V lookup: CDR1 MGHRA, CDR2 YSYEKL. CDR3 length: 11 amino acids. The CDR3 bases are TGCGCCAGCAGCCACGGACCCGAGCAGTACTTC. Translated, it gives CASSHGPEQYF.

The chain links TRBV6-2 or TRBV6-3 to TRBJ2-2; 9 bases are a match to TRBD2. V was pared by 0 bases and J by 6 bases, with 11 bases of the junction left unmatched. Germline V gene sequence: CDR1 MNHEY, CDR2 SVGEGT. CDR3 length: 18 amino acids. The CDR3 spells CASSYSILSSGISGELFF. In DNA form, the CDR3 reads TGTGCCAGCAGTTACTCGATTTTGTCTAGCGGGATCTCCGGGGAGCTGTTTTTT.

This clonotype has only a few counts. The rearrangement uses TRBV20-1 and TRBJ2-1, with 8 bases aligning to TRBD1. CDR1 and CDR2 (germline): DFQATT, SNEGSKA (reference sequence). The J segment lost 1 base and the V segment lost 2 bases, leaving 1 base of the junction unmatched. This CDR3 comprises 14 residues. The CDR3 DNA is TGCAGTGCTAGACAGGGGGCGTCCTACAATGAGCAGTTCTTC. It codes for CSARQGASYNEQFF.

This clonotype was picked up a small number of times. The chain carries TRBV7-9 and TRBJ2-7; the D is unclear. Germline values: CDR1 SEHNR, CDR2 FQNEAQ (reference sequence). V lost 4 bases and J 4 bases, leaving 17 bases between the germline ends. The CDR3 sequence is 15 residues long. CDR3 in amino acids: CASSSSSLAVYEQYF. The CDR3 region has the DNA TGTGCCAGCAGCTCCAGCTCGCTGGCCGTTTACGAGCAGTACTTC.

This clonotype was seen only a few times. J is TRBJ2-5 and V is TRBV7-2, with unresolved D. The CDR3 contains 15 residues. Germline V lookup: CDR1 SGHTA, CDR2 FQGNSA. The V end lost 5 bases, the J end lost 5 bases, and 18 bases lay between the germline ends. CDR3 region: CASSGRPSGAETQYF. CDR3 DNA: TGTGCCAGCAGCGGGCGGCCCTCTGGAGCCGAGACCCAGTACTTC.

A few counts support this clonotype. The chain is built from TRBV20-1 and TRBJ1-4, with 7 nucleotides matching TRBD1. The CDR3 has 15 residues. The V segment lost 3 bases and the J segment 3 bases; nucleotides outside the gene matches: 7. Germline CDR1 is DFQATT and CDR2 is SNEGSKA (reference sequence). The CDR3 nucleotides are TGCAGTGCTAGGAACCCGACAGGGTCTAATGAAAAACTGTTTTTT. Protein: CSARNPTGSNEKLFF.

In this sample, this clonotype turned up a few times. The V gene is TRBV2, the J gene TRBJ1-2; TRBD1 agrees at 7 bases. The CDR3 loop spans 13 amino acids. Germline loops: CDR1 SNHLY, CDR2 FYNNEI. Losses at the gene ends were 4 bases for V and 8 bases for J; bases not matched to a gene: 7. CDR3 protein: CASSGTGLGGYTF. The CDR3 DNA follows: TGTGCCAGCAGTGGGACAGGACTTGGGGGCTACACCTTC.

The rearrangement links TRBV7-9 to TRBJ2-7; D might be TRBD2 (6 bases). Germline CDR1 reads SEHNR; CDR2 reads FQNEAQ (reference sequence). V was trimmed by 2 bases and J by 5 bases, leaving 16 bases between them. CDR3 length equals 15 residues. The CDR3 nucleotides read TGTGCCAGCAGCTTATGGCAGGGAGGTAGCGACGAGCAGTACTTC. The encoded protein is CASSLWQGGSDEQYF. The complete variable domain, with remaining parts taken from reference TRBV7-9 and TRBJ2-7, reads DTGVSQNPRHKITKRGQNVTFRCDPISEHNRLYWYRQTLGQGPEFLTYFQNEAQLEKSRLLSDRFSAERPKGSFSTLEIQRTEQGDSAMYLCASSLWQGGSDEQYFGPGTRLTVT.

The V and J genes are TRBV30 and TRBJ1-2, with D perhaps matching TRBD1 (6 bases). Looked up from germline, CDR1 is GTSNPN and CDR2 is SVGIG (reference sequence). The CDR3 covers 13 residues. V was shortened by 0 bases and J by 4 bases, with 9 bases between the two germline ends. CDR3 bases: TGTGCCTGGAGTGTTGGACAGAGCTATGGCTACACCTTC. It encodes CAWSVGQSYGYTF.

The chain joins TRBV15 to TRBJ2-3; no clear D gene. The V end was cut by 11 bases, the J end by 0 bases, with 15 bases between. The germline gives CDR1 LNHNV, CDR2 YYDKDF (reference sequence). The CDR3 has 14 amino acids. The CDR3 loop is CALNNETSTDTQYF. For the CDR3, the DNA is TGTGCCCTTAACAATGAGACTAGCACAGATACGCAGTATTTT.

The chain recombines TRBV5-1 with TRBJ2-7; 11 bases are a match to TRBD1. The CDR3 consists of 14 residues. Germline values: CDR1 SGHRS, CDR2 YFSETQ. The junction had 11 bases not matched to a gene; V was cut back by 4 bases and J by 11 bases. The CDR3 DNA sequence: TGCGCCAGCAGCGCCGGACAGGGGGCTAGGGGAGAGTACTTC. Translated, it gives CASSAGQGARGEYF.

The rearrangement links TRBV12-3 or TRBV12-4 to TRBJ2-7; possibly TRBD2 for D (6 bases). CDR3 length: 14 amino acids. The V and J ends lost 0 bases and 6 bases respectively, with 12 bases between them. The CDR3 loop reads CASSLARGWGEQYF. CDR3 DNA: TGTGCCAGCAGTTTAGCGCGGGGCTGGGGCGAGCAGTACTTC.

This clonotype was seen more than once but under ten times. The chain links TRBV29-1 to TRBJ2-2, with 8 bases matching TRBD2. CDR3 length: 16 residues. V was pared by 6 bases and J by 4 bases, with 13 bases of the junction left unmatched. Looked up from germline, CDR1 is SQVTM and CDR2 is ANQGSEA. This CDR3 is CSVHLVREGITGELFF. As DNA, the CDR3 is TGCAGCGTCCACCTTGTCCGGGAGGGAATCACCGGGGAGCTGTTTTTT.

CDR3 region: CASNGQIRTDTQYF. CDR3 sequence (DNA): TGTGCCAGCAATGGGCAGATTCGCACAGATACGCAGTATTTT. This chain uses TRBV2 with TRBJ2-3; D is uncertain. The V gene lost 7 bases and the J gene lost 1 base, with 12 bases spanning the gap. The CDR3 has 14 amino acids. CDR1 SNHLY and CDR2 FYNNEI come from the germline V gene.

This rearrangement joins TRBV6-5 to TRBJ2-5; D might be TRBD1 (5 bases). Germline V gene lookup returns CDR1 MNHEY and CDR2 SVGAGI. Trimming took 4 bases from V and 5 from J, leaving 11 bases between them. This CDR3 is built from 13 residues. The CDR3 nucleotides read TGTGCCAGCAGTTTAGGGGCTCGGGAGACCCAGTACTTC. This sequence encodes CASSLGARETQYF.

Concerning this clonotype: A read error may explain this, as a much larger clone is one base away. The V call is TRBV25-1, the J call TRBJ2-3, with no clear D. With 4 bases removed from V and 7 bases from J, the gap between germline ends came to 6 bases. Per the germline V gene, CDR1 is MGHDK and CDR2 is SYGVNS. CDR3 length: 11 residues. CDR3 in DNA: TGTGCCAGCAGTGCCTTAAATACGCAGTATTTT. Protein sequence: CASSALNTQYF.